This T cell receptor (beta chain) was identified in a study of vaccination and CD4 T cells after COVID-19. Study-level background: The post-COVID sampling time was a median 101 days after diagnosis, ranging from 35 to 161. Overlapping SARS-CoV-2, HCoV-NL63, HCoV-OC43 and HCoV-229E spike peptides stimulated the cells.

Once obtained from cultured CD4+ T cells, the DNA was sequenced using the Oncomine TCR Beta short-read assay. Using its own MiXCR run on the PCR reads, TCRdb lists one record per CDR3 protein. The table records around 10,000 distinct CDR3 sequences, around 46% of them present only once. Comments on this clonotype: The antigen is undetermined.

The CDR3 length is 15 residues. J was trimmed by 10 bases and V by 6 bases; bases with no gene match: 12. Sample treatment: roughly ten-day PBMC culture with coronavirus spike peptide pools or control peptides (ViraFEST assay). In the ViraFEST assay, peptide-pool expansion preceded TCR sequencing of expanded clonotypes. Investigators isolated CD4+ T cells by negative selection after roughly 10 days of culture. The chain employs TRBV12-3 or TRBV12-4 and TRBJ2-1; the match to TRBD1 covers 10 bases. The sequence derives from a human donor who had recovered from COVID-19. The sequenced sample consisted of CD4+ T cells from blood, cultured in vitro. The CDR3 nucleotides read TGTGCCAGCAGCCTTGCGGGACAGGGGATTTCCGAGCAGTTCTTC. Protein: CASSLAGQGISEQFF.